Listed below are T cell receptor beta chains from one sample, sequenced in a study of blood T cell repertoires in COVID-19. Sequencing was performed with immunoSEQ multiplex PCR; in TCRdb, only in-frame clones are kept and a portion is missing. In the table there are 330,000 or so clones, about nine tenths of which are singletons. The sample comprised PBMCs or T cells enriched from blood (not recorded which). The receptors here all came from a woman in her twenties or thirties who had been exposed to COVID-19. Both conserved end residues are part of each CDR3. A D gene is named only where the DNA matches it firmly. Part of the rows lack a size; the others show once, few, many or a class for expanded clones.

TRBV28	TRBD2	TRBJ2-7	NA	TGTGCCAGCAGGAAACTAGCGGGGTCCTACGAGCAGTACTTC	CASRKLAGSYEQYF
TRBV19	TRBD1	TRBJ1-6	NA	TGTGCCAGTATGGGCGGGACAGAGTATTCACCCCTCCACTTT	CASMGGTEYSPLHF
TRBV29-1	TRBD1	TRBJ2-5	NA	TGCAGCGCCGGGAGGGGGACAGGGGAAGAGACCCAGTACTTC	CSAGRGTGEETQYF
TRBV6-5	NA	TRBJ2-7	NA	TGTGCCAGCAGTTACGGCCCGGGACAAGTATCCTACGAGCAGTACTTC	CASSYGPGQVSYEQYF
TRBV5-1	TRBD1	TRBJ1-5	NA	TGCGCCAGCAGCCCGGGACAGGGGAATCAGCCCCAGCATTTT	CASSPGQGNQPQHF
TRBV18	NA	TRBJ2-2	NA	TGTGCCAGCTCATCTCAGACGAACACCGGGGAGCTGTTTTTT	CASSSQTNTGELFF
TRBV9	NA	TRBJ2-5	NA	TGTGCCAGCAGCGCCGGGGACAAATGGGATGAGACCCAGTACTTC	CASSAGDKWDETQYF
TRBV9	TRBD2	TRBJ2-3	NA	TGTGCCAGCAGCCCCTCTGGTGGACTAGCAGCGAGCACAGATACGCAGTATTTT	CASSPSGGLAASTDTQYF
TRBV11-3	NA	TRBJ1-5	few	TGTGCCAGCAGCTTATGTCTCACACCAATCCTTAGCAATCAGCCCCAGCATTTT	CASSLCLTPILSNQPQHF
TRBV28	TRBD1	TRBJ2-1	once	TGTGCCAGCAGTTTATATGGGACAGTGAATGAGCAGTTCTTC	CASSLYGTVNEQFF
TRBV7-3	TRBD1	TRBJ1-2	NA	TGTGCCAGCAGCTCAGACAGGGTTCAGGGCTACACCTTC	CASSSDRVQGYTF
TRBV28	NA	TRBJ1-1	NA	TGTGCCAGCAGTTATGATGGGACACCAAACACTGAAGCTTTCTTT	CASSYDGTPNTEAFF
TRBV5-1	TRBD1	TRBJ2-3	NA	TGCGCCAGCAGCTCGGGACAGAACACAGATACGCAGTATTTT	CASSSGQNTDTQYF
TRBV27	NA	TRBJ2-1	few	TGTGCCAGCAGTTTATTAGGGGGAGATGAGCAGTTCTTC	CASSLLGGDEQFF
TRBV30	TRBD1	TRBJ2-3	NA	TGTGCCGGTAGACAGGGCCTAGATACGCAGTATTTT	CAGRQGLDTQYF
TRBV7-9	TRBD2	TRBJ2-1	NA	TGTGCCAGCACCCCGGGGGGGAATGAGCAGTTCTTC	CASTPGGNEQFF
TRBV28	NA	TRBJ1-3	NA	TGTGCCAGCAGGCCCCCCGTCGTGCGTGGAAACACCATATATTTT	CASRPPVVRGNTIYF
TRBV25-1	NA	TRBJ1-2	few	TGTGCCAGCAGTGTAGGGGGAAAAAGGGGCTACACCTTC	CASSVGGKRGYTF
TRBV27	TRBD2	TRBJ2-1	NA	TGTGCCAGCAGAAAAACCGGGACTAGCGACCAGTTTAACAATGAGCAGTTCTTC	CASRKTGTSDQFNNEQFF
TRBV19	NA	TRBJ2-2	NA	TGTGCCAGTAGTCGGAACACCGGGGAGCTGTTTTTT	CASSRNTGELFF
TRBV12-3/TRBV12-4	NA	TRBJ1-3	NA	TGTGCCAGCAGTTTAAACACAAACACCATATATTTT	CASSLNTNTIYF
TRBV6-5	NA	TRBJ2-2	NA	TGTGCCAGCAGTTACTGGGGGAGGACCGGGGAGCTGTTTTTT	CASSYWGRTGELFF
TRBV7-9	NA	TRBJ1-1	NA	TGTGCCAGCCGGACATCGGACGGTCGGAACACTGAAGCTTTCTTT	CASRTSDGRNTEAFF
TRBV28	TRBD1	TRBJ1-5	few	TGTGCCAGCAGACTAGGGACAGGGGGCAATCAGCCCCAGCATTTT	CASRLGTGGNQPQHF
TRBV29-1	TRBD1	TRBJ1-6	NA	TGCAGCGTTGGGACAGGGTTGAATAATTCACCCCTCCACTTT	CSVGTGLNNSPLHF
TRBV7-9	NA	TRBJ1-2	NA	TGTGCCAGCAGCTTAGATAGCTCAGCCTATGGCTACACCTTC	CASSLDSSAYGYTF
TRBV4-2	NA	TRBJ2-7	few	TGTGCCAGCAGCCAAGATCAGGGCCGGACTACGGCCTACGAGCAGTACTTC	CASSQDQGRTTAYEQYF
TRBV5-1	NA	TRBJ1-4	NA	TGCGCCAGCACCCCGACGGGACACCTTAATGAAAAACTGTTTTTT	CASTPTGHLNEKLFF
TRBV28	NA	TRBJ1-5	few	TGTGCCAGCAGTTTAGCGGTGAACTTGGGTCAGCCCCAGCATTTT	CASSLAVNLGQPQHF
TRBV28	TRBD2	TRBJ2-2	NA	TGTGCCAGCAGCTATCCGGGACTAGCTTCGAACACCGGGGAGCTGTTTTTT	CASSYPGLASNTGELFF
TRBV27	NA	TRBJ2-1	NA	TGTGCCAGCAGTCCCCGAGGAGCGTCATTCCCTTCGATCTCCTACAATGAGCAGTTCTTC	CASSPRGASFPSISYNEQFF
TRBV18	TRBD1	TRBJ1-4	NA	TGTGCCAGCTCATTCGGGACAGGGCGGGAAAAACTGTTTTTT	CASSFGTGREKLFF
TRBV5-1	NA	TRBJ2-7	NA	TGCGCCAGCAGCTCGTCCCCCTACGAGCAGTACTTC	CASSSSPYEQYF
TRBV28	TRBD1	TRBJ1-2	once	TGTGCCAGCAGCCTCCCGGACAGGGCTGGGTATGGCTACACCTTC	CASSLPDRAGYGYTF
TRBV7-8	NA	TRBJ1-5	NA	TGTGCCAGCAGCCTAAAGGCGGGGGACCAGCCCCAGCATTTT	CASSLKAGDQPQHF
TRBV18	NA	TRBJ2-7	NA	TGTGCCAGCTCACCAGGGGAGGTGACTGCCACCTACGAGCAGTACTTC	CASSPGEVTATYEQYF
TRBV15	NA	TRBJ1-2	few	TGTGCCACCAGCATGTTTTCGCCAGTCTCTTATGGCTACACCTTC	CATSMFSPVSYGYTF
TRBV7-6	TRBD1	TRBJ2-7	NA	TGTGCCAGCAGCCGCCTAACAGGGGGCTCAGCTGCGGGACAGTACTTC	CASSRLTGGSAAGQYF